This T cell receptor (beta chain) was identified during a study of long-term antiretroviral therapy in people with HIV. The study's findings and limits: HIV repertoires had narrower CDR3 length ranges than controls. Subsequent to ART, diversity was augmented yet persisted below that of transplant donor controls.

The authors ran the immunoSEQ assay, v3.0, at survey level. Clones were sequenced by immunoSEQ multiplex PCR, and TCRdb holds only the in-frame ones, with some missing. This sample has 20,000 to 25,000 clones; just over 90% occur once, and the top ten carry about 8.9%. The J segment lost 11 bases and the V segment lost 1 base, leaving 10 bases of the junction unmatched. The CDR3 is 14 amino acids. CDR1 and CDR2 from the germline V gene are MNHEY and SVGAGI. Remarks on this clone: Its target is not known.

This sample comprised unsorted PBMCs, obtained 7.6 years after starting antiretroviral therapy. This sequence originates from a woman aged 40 to 55 with HIV. J is TRBJ1-1 and V is TRBV6-5; 7 bases are shared with TRBD1. The CDR3 spells CASSYYRGVKEAFF. For the CDR3, the DNA is TGTGCCAGCAGTTACTACAGGGGCGTAAAAGAGGCTTTCTTT.